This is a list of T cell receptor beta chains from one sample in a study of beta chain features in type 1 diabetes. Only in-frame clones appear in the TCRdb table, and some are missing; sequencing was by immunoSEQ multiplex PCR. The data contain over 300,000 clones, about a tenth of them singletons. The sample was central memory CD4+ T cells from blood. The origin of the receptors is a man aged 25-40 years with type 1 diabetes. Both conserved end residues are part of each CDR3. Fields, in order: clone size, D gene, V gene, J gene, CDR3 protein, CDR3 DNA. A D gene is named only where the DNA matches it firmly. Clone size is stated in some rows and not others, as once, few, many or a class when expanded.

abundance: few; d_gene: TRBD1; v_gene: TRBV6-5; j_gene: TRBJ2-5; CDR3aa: CASSEGAGETQYF; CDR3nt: TGTGCCAGCTCAGAGGGGGCCGGGGAGACCCAGTACTTC
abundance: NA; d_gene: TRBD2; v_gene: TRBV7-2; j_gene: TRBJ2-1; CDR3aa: CASSLVAGGTQEQFF; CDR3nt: TGTGCCAGCAGCTTAGTAGCGGGGGGGACGCAGGAGCAGTTCTTC
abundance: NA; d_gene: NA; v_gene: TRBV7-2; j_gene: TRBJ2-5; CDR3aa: CASSLFGSQETQYF; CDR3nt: TGTGCCAGCAGCTTATTCGGCTCCCAAGAGACCCAGTACTTC
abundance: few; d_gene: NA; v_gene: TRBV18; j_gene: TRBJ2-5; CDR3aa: CASSPPGPALQTQYF; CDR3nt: TGTGCCAGCTCACCACCGGGACCCGCGCTACAGACCCAGTACTTC
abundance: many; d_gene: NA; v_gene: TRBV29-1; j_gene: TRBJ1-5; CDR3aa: CSVAAGTDQPQHF; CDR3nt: TGCAGCGTTGCTGCAGGGACTGATCAGCCCCAGCATTTT
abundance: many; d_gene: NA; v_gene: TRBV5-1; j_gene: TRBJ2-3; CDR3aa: CASSLEIDTQYF; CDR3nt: TGCGCCAGCAGCTTGGAGATAGATACGCAGTATTTT
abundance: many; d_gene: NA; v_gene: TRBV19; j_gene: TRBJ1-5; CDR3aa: CASSPPGGPQHF; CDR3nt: TGTGCCAGTAGTCCCCCGGGTGGGCCCCAGCATTTT
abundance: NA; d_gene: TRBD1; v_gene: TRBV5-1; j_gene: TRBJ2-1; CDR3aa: CASSSGQGSGGNEQFF; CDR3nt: TGCGCCAGCAGCTCGGGACAGGGGTCCGGTGGGAATGAGCAGTTCTTC
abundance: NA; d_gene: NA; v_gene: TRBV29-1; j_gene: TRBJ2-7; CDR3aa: CSGTRDGGYEQYF; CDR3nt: TGCAGCGGGACCCGGGACGGGGGCTACGAGCAGTACTTC
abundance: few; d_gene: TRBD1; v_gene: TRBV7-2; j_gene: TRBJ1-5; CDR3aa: CASSLKGQTSNQPQHF; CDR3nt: TGTGCCAGCAGTCTTAAGGGACAGACTAGCAATCAGCCCCAGCATTTT
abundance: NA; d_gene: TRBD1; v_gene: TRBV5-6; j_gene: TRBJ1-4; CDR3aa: CASSSQGTGGPTTNEKLFF; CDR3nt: TGTGCCAGCAGCTCCCAAGGGACAGGGGGACCAACAACTAATGAAAAACTGTTTTTT
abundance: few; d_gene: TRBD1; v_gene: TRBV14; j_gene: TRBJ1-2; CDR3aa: CASSPGTVGGYTF; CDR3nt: TGTGCCAGCAGCCCTGGGACAGTAGGAGGCTACACCTTC
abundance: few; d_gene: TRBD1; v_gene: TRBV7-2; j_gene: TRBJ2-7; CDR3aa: CASSLDRGNYEQYF; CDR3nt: TGTGCCAGCAGCCTAGACAGGGGCAATTACGAGCAGTACTTC
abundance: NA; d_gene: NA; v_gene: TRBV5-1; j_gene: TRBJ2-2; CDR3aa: CASSRAGNTGELFF; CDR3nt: TGCGCCAGCAGCCGAGCGGGGAACACCGGGGAGCTGTTTTTT
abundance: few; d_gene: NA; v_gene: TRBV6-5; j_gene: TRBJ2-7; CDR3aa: CASRVGLSYEQYF; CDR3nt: TGTGCCAGCAGGGTCGGGCTTTCCTACGAGCAGTACTTC
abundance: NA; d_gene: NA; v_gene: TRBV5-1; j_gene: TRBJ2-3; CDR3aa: CASSLQAVRGDTQYF; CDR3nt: TGCGCCAGCAGCTTGCAGGCAGTCAGGGGAGATACGCAGTATTTT